The next 30 T cell receptor beta chains were all read from a single sample in a study of blood T cell repertoires in COVID-19 (dated by TCRdb to the early 2020s). Library preparation was by the immunoSEQ multiplex PCR assay. TCRdb retrieved this table from immuneACCESS and kept in-frame rearrangements only. Not all clones are present; in checked studies, unresolved V genes account for under half, and no reason is known for the remainder. This sample is represented by 220,000 or so clones; around 80% of them were singletons. 1.9% of the sample is taken by the ten largest. The source material was peripheral blood. The receptor source for this set is an elderly woman with acute or convalescent COVID-19.

The chain carries TRBV7-2 and TRBJ2-3, with 8 bases matching TRBD1. Per the germline V gene, CDR1 is SGHTA and CDR2 is FQGNSA. The CDR3 totals 17 residues. V shed 1 base, J shed 8 bases, and the junction held 14 bases outside the gene matches. CDR3 region: CASSLGFRTGNAGTQYF. CDR3 nucleotide sequence: TGTGCCAGCAGCTTAGGTTTTCGGACAGGGAACGCGGGTACGCAGTATTTT.

The chain uses TRBV5-1 and TRBJ2-1; maybe TRBD1 (6 bases). The CDR3 has 16 amino acids. V lost 0 bases, J lost 4 bases, and 14 bases lay in between. The germline CDR1 and CDR2 sequences are SGHRS and YFSETQ. CDR3 coding DNA: TGCGCCAGCAGCTTGGAGGGGACACACTCTTACAATGAGCAGTTCTTC. Translating it yields CASSLEGTHSYNEQFF.

The V and J genes are TRBV7-3 and TRBJ2-3; TRBD2 aligns across 7 bases. The CDR3 is 14 amino acids. Germline loops: CDR1 SGHTA, CDR2 FQGTGA. J lost 4 bases, V lost 3 bases, and 4 bases had no gene match. The CDR3 DNA reads as TGTGCCAGCAGCTTTAGCGGGCGGGCAGATACGCAGTATTTT. Amino acids: CASSFSGRADTQYF.

V and J are TRBV20-1 and TRBJ1-4; D ambiguous. The CDR3 loop spans 14 amino acids. V lost 3 bases and J lost 9, with 17 bases in between. The germline V gene has CDR1 DFQATT and CDR2 SNEGSKA (reference sequence). Here the CDR3 reads CSASSPTPGKKLFF. CDR3 nucleotide sequence: TGCAGTGCTAGTTCCCCCACCCCGGGGAAAAAACTGTTTTTT.

The rearrangement uses TRBV11-1 and TRBJ2-7; TRBD2 might be the D (7 bases). There are 14 residues in the CDR3. The V end lost 5 bases, the J end lost 5 bases, and 16 bases lay between the germline ends. Germline CDR1 and CDR2: SGHAT and FQDESV (reference sequence). CDR3 DNA sequence: TGTGCCAGCAGCGTGTTAAGGGGGGGCCACGAGCAGTACTTC. Translation gives CASSVLRGGHEQYF.

The chain joins TRBV6-5 to TRBJ1-2; D is undetermined. Trimming left V 2 bases short and J 8 bases short, with 12 bases between. Germline V gene data show CDR1 as MNHEY and CDR2 as SVGAGI. This CDR3 contains 13 residues. The CDR3 loop reads CASSYGRSSGYTF. The CDR3 region has the DNA TGTGCCAGCAGTTACGGCAGGTCGAGCGGCTACACCTTC.

V and J are TRBV15 and TRBJ2-3; tentatively, D is TRBD1 (6 bases). The CDR3 runs to 18 residues. Deletions cut 0 bases from V and 0 bases from J, with 16 bases between. From germline, CDR1 is LNHNV and CDR2 YYDKDF (reference sequence). CDR3 loop: CATSRDSATGRSTDTQYF. In DNA, the CDR3 is TGTGCCACCAGCAGAGATTCGGCGACAGGACGGAGCACAGATACGCAGTATTTT.

CDR3 DNA sequence: TGTGCCAGCAGTGACAGGGTGAACACTGAAGCTTTCTTT. Translating it yields CASSDRVNTEAFF. This sequence joins TRBV28 and TRBJ1-1; the match to TRBD1 covers 7 bases. The CDR3 has 13 residues. The ends lost 5 bases at V and 0 bases at J; junction bases unmatched: 0. Germline assignment: CDR1 MDHEN and CDR2 SYDVKM.

The V gene is TRBV10-3, the J gene TRBJ2-7, with 7 bases aligning to TRBD2. The CDR3 totals 14 residues. Germline CDR1 reads ENHRY; CDR2 reads SYGVKD. J lost 3 bases, V lost 5 bases, and 7 bases had no gene match. The CDR3 reads CAISSAGVFYEQYF. CDR3 bases: TGTGCCATCAGTAGTGCGGGAGTTTTCTACGAGCAGTACTTC.

The rearrangement uses TRBV18 and TRBJ1-2; D perhaps matches TRBD1 (6 bases). V lost 0 bases and J lost 8, with 13 bases in between. Germline V gene data show CDR1 as KGHSH and CDR2 as LQKENI. The CDR3 covers 14 residues. CDR3 nucleotide sequence: TGTGCCAGCTCACCACCGGGACACCTCTACGGCTACACCTTC. Translated: CASSPPGHLYGYTF. Filled out from reference TRBV18 and TRBJ1-2, the complete variable domain reads NAGVMQNPRHLVRRRGQEARLRCSPMKGHSHVYWYRQLPEEGLKFMVYLQKENIIDESGMPKERFSAEFPKEGPSILRIQQVVRGDSAAYFCASSPPGHLYGYTFGSGTRLTVV.

The chain is built from TRBV28 and TRBJ2-1, with 8 bases identical to TRBD2. The germline V gene has CDR1 MDHEN and CDR2 SYDVKM. The CDR3 runs to 15 residues. After removal of 2 bases from V and 0 bases from J, the junction contained 0 bases not matched to a gene. In DNA form, the CDR3 reads TGTGCCAGCAGTTTAAGCGGGAGCTCCTACAATGAGCAGTTCTTC. This encodes CASSLSGSSYNEQFF.

The chain couples TRBV4-2 to TRBJ1-4; no clear D gene. Germline V gene lookup returns CDR1 LGHNA and CDR2 YNFKEQ. V gave up 1 base and J gave up 7 bases, with 16 bases separating them. There are 16 residues in the CDR3. The CDR3 loop is CASSQVPTAGGEKLFF. The CDR3 DNA follows: TGTGCCAGCAGCCAAGTTCCCACCGCGGGTGGTGAAAAACTGTTTTTT.

The genes are TRBV10-3 and TRBJ1-6; tentatively, D is TRBD1 (5 bases). In germline, CDR1 is ENHRY, CDR2 SYGVKD. The CDR3 loop spans 15 amino acids. Deletions cut 7 bases from V and 3 bases from J, with 13 bases between. CDR3 loop: CAIKAGGNYNSPLHF. In DNA form, the CDR3 reads TGTGCCATCAAGGCGGGGGGGAACTATAATTCACCCCTCCACTTT.

The genes are TRBV7-9 and TRBJ1-1; D not certain. Germline V gene sequence: CDR1 SEHNR, CDR2 FQNEAQ (reference sequence). Trimming stripped 1 base from V and 10 bases from J, with 13 bases between. The CDR3 extends over 13 amino acids. The CDR3 bases are TGTGCCAGCAGCTTAGGGAACAGTGGATCAGCTTTCTTT. Amino acids: CASSLGNSGSAFF.

This chain connects TRBV7-2 to TRBJ1-1, with 8 positions matching TRBD1. Germline V gene lookup returns CDR1 SGHTA and CDR2 FQGNSA. The CDR3 loop spans 14 amino acids. The J segment lost 6 bases and the V segment lost 2 bases, leaving 5 bases of the junction unmatched. The CDR3 here is CASSLRTGWAEAFF. The CDR3 region has the DNA TGTGCCAGCAGCTTACGGACAGGGTGGGCTGAAGCTTTCTTT.

This chain connects TRBV28 to TRBJ2-3, with D possibly matching TRBD2 (6 bases). There are 16 residues in the CDR3. Per germline, CDR1 MDHEN and CDR2 SYDVKM. V lost 4 bases to trimming and J lost 2 bases, with 16 bases between them. Here the CDR3 DNA reads TGTGCCAGCAGTTCTCCCGCAGCGGGCCTCACAGATACGCAGTATTTT. Translation: CASSSPAAGLTDTQYF.

Points on this clone: The sample carries other DNA sequences with the same CDR3. The chain employs TRBV6-2 or TRBV6-3 and TRBJ1-5; D gene ambiguous. The CDR3 is 14 amino acids. Trimming removed 0 bases at V and 1 base at J, with 4 bases between. The germline V gene has CDR1 MNHEY and CDR2 SVGEGT. CDR3 DNA sequence: TGTGCCAGCAGTTACTCTACAAGCAATCAGCCCCAGCATTTT. This translates into CASSYSTSNQPQHF.

This rearrangement joins TRBV11-2 to TRBJ1-2; no clear D gene. The CDR3 sequence is 14 residues long. The germline gives CDR1 SGHAT, CDR2 FQNNGV. Trimming stripped 3 bases from V and 2 bases from J, with 10 bases between. The CDR3 here is CASSFSGNNYGYTF. CDR3 nucleotide sequence: TGTGCCAGCAGCTTCTCAGGAAACAACTATGGCTACACCTTC.

V usage is TRBV28 and J usage is TRBJ1-6; D perhaps matches TRBD1 (5 bases). Germline CDR1 MDHEN, CDR2 SYDVKM. The V end lost 8 bases, the J end lost 1 base, and 12 bases lay between the germline ends. The CDR3 has 15 residues. The chain's CDR3 is CASGTQGSYNSPLHF. CDR3 nucleotides: TGTGCCAGCGGTACCCAGGGTTCCTATAATTCACCCCTCCACTTT. Drawing the rest from reference TRBV28 and TRBJ1-6, the complete variable domain is DVKVTQSSRYLVKRTGEKVFLECVQDMDHENMFWYRQDPGLGLRLIYFSYDVKMKEKGDIPEGYSVSREKKERFSLILESASTNQTSMYLCASGTQGSYNSPLHFGNGTRLTVT.

The chain combines TRBV24-1 with TRBJ2-5, with TRBD1 matching 8 bases. The CDR3 is 15 residues long. The germline gives CDR1 KGHDR, CDR2 SFDVKD. The V segment lost 4 bases and the J segment 5 bases; nucleotides outside the gene matches: 8. CDR3 DNA sequence: TGTGCCACCAGTGACCCCGGGACAGGAGGGGAGACCCAGTACTTC. It is translated as CATSDPGTGGETQYF.

This clone appeared a few times. The chain recombines TRBV29-1 with TRBJ2-7, with 8 bases lining up with TRBD1. V trimming: 2 bases; J trimming: 2 bases; junction bases outside the gene matches: 5. Germline V gene sequence: CDR1 SQVTM, CDR2 ANQGSEA. The CDR3 sequence is 14 residues long. CDR3 loop: CSVETTQGAYEQYF. The DNA for the CDR3 is TGCAGCGTTGAAACGACACAGGGGGCCTACGAGCAGTACTTC.

The chain combines TRBV6-1 with TRBJ1-1, with D perhaps matching TRBD1 (5 bases). Germline V gives CDR1 MNHNS, CDR2 SASEGT. The germline V and J ends were trimmed by 1 base and 3 bases, with 12 bases remaining between them. The CDR3 length is 15 residues. CDR3 in DNA: TGTGCCAGCAGTGAAGGGTGGGGCATGGACACTGAAGCTTTCTTT. Translating gives CASSEGWGMDTEAFF.

This clone was found a few times. CDR3 bases: TGCGCCAGCAGCTTGTACGGACAGGGGGCTGGGAATGAGCAGTTCTTC. This sequence encodes CASSLYGQGAGNEQFF. The rearrangement uses TRBV5-1 and TRBJ2-1; the match to TRBD1 covers 11 bases. V lost 1 base, J lost 7 bases, and 7 bases stayed unmatched. Germline V gives CDR1 SGHRS, CDR2 YFSETQ. This CDR3 has 16 amino acids.

The gene calls are TRBV12-1 and TRBJ2-3; the table names TRBD2, a call not compared with the DNA. TRBV12-1 is described as a pseudogene. This CDR3 comprises 17 residues. In DNA, the CDR3 is TGTGCCAGCAGCTTTGGTCGATGGAGCGGGGGGTCAGATACGCAGTATTTT. Translated: CASSFGRWSGGSDTQYF.

This clone came up a few times. This chain uses TRBV7-2 with TRBJ2-3, with D possibly being TRBD1 (5 bases). The CDR3 totals 15 residues. V lost 2 bases, J lost 2 bases, and 11 bases lay in between. Germline loops: CDR1 SGHTA, CDR2 FQGNSA. The CDR3: CASSLLGPNTDTQYF. Written as DNA, the CDR3 is TGTGCCAGCAGCTTACTGGGGCCTAACACAGATACGCAGTATTTT.

This chain uses TRBV20-1 with TRBJ2-7, with D perhaps TRBD1 (6 bases). In germline, CDR1 is DFQATT, CDR2 SNEGSKA (reference sequence). The V and J ends lost 3 bases and 0 bases respectively, with 9 bases between them. This CDR3 has 13 residues. The CDR3 sequence: CSASTGFSYEQYF. The DNA of the CDR3 is TGCAGTGCTAGTACAGGGTTCTCCTACGAGCAGTACTTC.

The chain joins TRBV28 to TRBJ2-3; 8 bases fit TRBD2. This CDR3 region has 13 residues. CDR1 is MDHEN, CDR2 SYDVKM, per germline. J lost 4 bases, V lost 7 bases, and 4 bases had no gene match. In DNA form, the CDR3 reads TGTGCCAGCACGGCGGGAGGAGCAGATACGCAGTATTTT. This sequence encodes CASTAGGADTQYF.

This chain uses TRBV15 with TRBJ2-7, with 11 bases fitting TRBD1. J gave up 3 bases and V 6 bases, and 4 bases lay outside the gene matches. Germline V gene data show CDR1 as LNHNV and CDR2 as YYDKDF (reference sequence). The CDR3 extends over 14 amino acids. CDR3 sequence reads: CATSTGTGGYEQYF. CDR3 DNA sequence: TGTGCCACCAGTACCGGGACAGGGGGCTACGAGCAGTACTTC.

This clone appeared many times. The chain joins TRBV7-9 to TRBJ2-7, with 10 positions matching TRBD2. Per the germline V gene, CDR1 is SEHNR and CDR2 is FQNEAQ (reference sequence). The junction had 7 bases not matched to a gene; V was cut back by 4 bases and J by 10 bases. This CDR3 is built from 13 residues. The CDR3 sequence is CASSSDSGRRQYF. The CDR3 DNA is TGTGCCAGCAGCTCCGATAGCGGGAGGAGACAGTACTTC.

The rearrangement uses TRBV6-1 and TRBJ1-2; unclear D gene. The CDR3 loop spans 13 amino acids. Deletions cut 2 bases from V and 2 bases from J, with 6 bases between. Germline CDR1 reads MNHNS; CDR2 reads SASEGT. This CDR3 reads CASSERGNYGYTF. Written as DNA, the CDR3 is TGTGCCAGCAGTGAACGCGGGAACTATGGCTACACCTTC.